This entry lists 18 T cell receptor beta chains sequenced from one sample in a study of cytomegalovirus exposure and HLA in healthy donors. The study ran its PCR with 60 Vbeta and 13 Jbeta primers. Using immunoSEQ multiplex PCR, the repertoire was profiled, and TCRdb retains in-frame clones only, with some absent. The data contain 100,000 to 150,000 clones, 65% to 85% of them singletons. The sample consisted of PBMCs. The receptors were sampled from a man younger than 35 in good health and CMV-seropositive.

This clone was recorded only once. The V call is TRBV5-1, the J call TRBJ1-6; 8 positions match TRBD1. The CDR3 totals 17 residues. Unmatched junction bases numbered 10, after V lost 2 bases and J lost 6 bases. Germline loops: CDR1 SGHRS, CDR2 YFSETQ. CDR3 sequence reads: CASSLQTGELLNSPLHF. As DNA, the CDR3 is TGCGCCAGCAGCTTACAGACAGGGGAACTACTTAATTCACCCCTCCACTTT.

The gene calls are TRBV25-1 and TRBJ2-5; 7 nucleotides line up with TRBD1. V dropped 1 base and J dropped 4; count of bases not matched to a gene: 6. Germline V gene data show CDR1 as MGHDK and CDR2 as SYGVNS. The CDR3 length is 15 residues. The CDR3: CASSESLGGGETQYF. The CDR3 nucleotides read TGTGCCAGCAGTGAATCGCTAGGGGGCGGAGAGACCCAGTACTTC.

The CDR3 spells CASSGGHPLQPQHF. CDR3 bases: TGTGCCAGCAGCGGGGGACACCCCCTGCAGCCCCAGCATTTT. J is TRBJ1-5 and V is TRBV9; D is perhaps TRBD1 (6 bases). The V gene's germline CDR1 is SGDLS and CDR2 YYNGEE. The ends were cut back, 3 bases at V and 7 bases at J, with 14 bases in the middle. CDR3 length equals 14 residues.

The chain combines TRBV18 with TRBJ1-6, with TRBD1 matching over 8 bases. There are 14 residues in the CDR3. The germline gives CDR1 KGHSH, CDR2 LQKENI. J was trimmed by 14 bases and V by 2 bases; bases with no gene match: 8. The CDR3 here is CASSPGRQGPTLHF. In DNA form, the CDR3 reads TGTGCCAGCTCACCAGGCCGACAGGGGCCGACCCTCCACTTT.

The genes are TRBV7-9 and TRBJ2-1; 7 bases map to TRBD2. Losses at the gene ends were 5 bases for V and 3 bases for J; bases not matched to a gene: 13. The CDR3 runs to 17 residues. CDR1 is SEHNR, CDR2 FQNEAQ, per germline (reference sequence). CDR3 in DNA: TGTGCCAGCAGCGCCAGGGAGGGGCGGGGTGTCTACAATGAGCAGTTCTTC. Translated: CASSAREGRGVYNEQFF.

The CDR3 DNA sequence: TGCGCCAGCAAGGGACAGGTGGCAACTAATGAAAAACTGTTTTTT. Residues: CASKGQVATNEKLFF. V and J are TRBV5-1 and TRBJ1-4, with 8 bases identical to TRBD1. Trimming removed 6 bases from V and 0 bases from J; junction bases left unmatched: 4. This CDR3 region has 15 residues. The V gene's germline CDR1 is SGHRS and CDR2 YFSETQ.

This chain links TRBV9 with TRBJ2-5; D gene unclear. Germline assignment: CDR1 SGDLS and CDR2 YYNGEE. V was cut by 3 bases and J by 0 bases, with 3 bases left in between. The CDR3 sequence is 12 residues long. The CDR3 nucleotides read TGTGCCAGCAGCGGAGACCAAGAGACCCAGTACTTC. Translating gives CASSGDQETQYF. The complete variable domain, with remaining parts taken from reference TRBV9 and TRBJ2-5, reads DSGVTQTPKHLITATGQRVTLRCSPRSGDLSVYWYQQSLDQGLQFLIQYYNGEERAKGNILERFSAQQFPDLHSELNLSSLELGDSALYFCASSGDQETQYFGPGTRLLVL.

The gene calls are TRBV5-1 and TRBJ2-1, with TRBD1 matching over 8 bases. J gave up 0 bases and V 3 bases, and 2 bases lay outside the gene matches. The CDR3 contains 15 residues. Germline assignment: CDR1 SGHRS and CDR2 YFSETQ. The CDR3: CASSWTGSSYNEQFF. The CDR3 nucleotides are TGCGCCAGCAGCTGGACAGGGAGCTCCTACAATGAGCAGTTCTTC.

This rearrangement joins TRBV10-1 to TRBJ1-1; D gene unclear. Trimming shortened V by 5 bases and J by 1 base, and 8 bases separated the two germline ends. The CDR3 contains 13 residues. Germline V gene data show CDR1 as WNHNN and CDR2 as SYGVQD (reference sequence). Here the CDR3 reads CASSPYRNTEAFF. CDR3 DNA: TGCGCCAGCAGTCCATACAGGAACACTGAAGCTTTCTTT.

V is TRBV2 and J is TRBJ2-6; unclear D gene. The CDR3 is 16 amino acids. Between the trimmed V and J ends, which lost 2 bases and 4 bases, there was a span of 12 bases. CDR1 is SNHLY and CDR2 is FYNNEI in the germline V gene. CDR3 bases: TGTGCCAGCAGTGAAAGAGTGAGCGCGGGGGCCAACGTCCTGACTTTC. Protein sequence: CASSERVSAGANVLTF.

The chain employs TRBV4-3 and TRBJ2-3, with a possible D match to TRBD2 (5 bases). There are 15 residues in the CDR3. Germline V lookup: CDR1 LGHNA, CDR2 YSLEER. The germline V and J ends were trimmed by 0 bases and 1 base, with 8 bases remaining between them. This CDR3 is CASSQDVGGTDTQYF. The CDR3, as DNA: TGCGCCAGCAGCCAAGACGTCGGGGGCACAGATACGCAGTATTTT.

The chain links TRBV7-2 to TRBJ2-5; the match to TRBD2 covers 10 bases. The CDR3 runs 16 residues. Germline V lookup: CDR1 SGHTA, CDR2 FQGNSA. V shed 6 bases, J shed 3 bases, and the junction held 10 bases outside the gene matches. As DNA, the CDR3 is TGTGCCAGCAGGTACCATAGCGGGGGGACAGAAGAGACCCAGTACTTC. This gives the protein CASRYHSGGTEETQYF.

The V gene is TRBV6-1, the J gene TRBJ2-5; D is unclear. Trimming removed 5 bases from V and 0 bases from J, with 7 bases in between. The CDR3 has 13 amino acids. Germline V gene sequence: CDR1 MNHNS, CDR2 SASEGT. CDR3 sequence: CASSQSYQETQYF. In DNA, the CDR3 is TGTGCCAGCAGTCAGTCGTACCAAGAGACCCAGTACTTC.

The rearrangement uses TRBV5-4 and TRBJ2-7, with TRBD1 matching 7 bases. V shed 2 bases, J shed 6 bases, and the junction held 8 bases outside the gene matches. Per germline, CDR1 SGHNT and CDR2 YYREEE (reference sequence). The CDR3 has 14 amino acids. CDR3 DNA sequence: TGTGCCAGCAGCTTTGACAGGGAGTTCGCCGAGCAGTACTTC. This sequence encodes CASSFDREFAEQYF. Using reference TRBV5-4 and TRBJ2-7 for the parts outside the CDR3, the full variable domain is ETGVTQSPTHLIKTRGQQVTLRCSSQSGHNTVSWYQQALGQGPQFIFQYYREEENGRGNFPPRFSGLQFPNYSSELNVNALELDDSALYLCASSFDREFAEQYFGPGTRLTVT.

The chain carries TRBV30 and TRBJ2-3, with D unclear. The CDR3 runs 12 residues. With 0 bases removed from V and 6 bases from J, the gap between germline ends came to 7 bases. Germline V CDR1 and CDR2: GTSNPN, SVGIG (reference sequence). Written as DNA, the CDR3 is TGTGCCTGGAGTGTCGCACGGGATACGCAGTATTTT. Translated: CAWSVARDTQYF.

V gene TRBV5-1 combines with J gene TRBJ2-7, with a possible D match to TRBD2 (6 bases). CDR1 SGHRS and CDR2 YFSETQ come from the germline V gene. Trimming took off 0 bases at V and 2 bases at J, with 12 bases between the two ends. The CDR3 totals 15 residues. This CDR3 is CASSLGSGGTYEQYF. The CDR3 DNA reads TGCGCCAGCAGCTTGGGCTCCGGGGGAACCTACGAGCAGTACTTC.

The V and J genes are TRBV7-2 and TRBJ2-3; 7 bases map to TRBD2. Trimming removed 6 bases from V and 6 bases from J; junction bases left unmatched: 9. Germline V gives CDR1 SGHTA, CDR2 FQGNSA. The CDR3 loop spans 14 amino acids. The CDR3 region has the DNA TGTGCCAGCAGTGGAGCGGGGCGAAGGGATACGCAGTATTTT. Translating gives CASSGAGRRDTQYF.

The rearrangement uses TRBV7-2 and TRBJ2-2, with D unclear. Germline V CDR1 and CDR2: SGHTA, FQGNSA. V was trimmed by 1 base and J by 7 bases, leaving 7 bases between them. The CDR3 has 13 amino acids. CDR3 amino acids: CASSLDSFGELFF. The CDR3 coding sequence is TGTGCCAGCAGCTTAGATTCGTTCGGGGAGCTGTTTTTT. Combining the CDR3 with reference TRBV7-2 and TRBJ2-2 gives the whole variable domain GAGVSQSPSNKVTEKGKDVELRCDPISGHTALYWYRQSLGQGLEFLIYFQGNSAPDKSGLPSDRFSAERTGGSVSTLTIQRTQQEDSAVYLCASSLDSFGELFFGEGSRLTVL.